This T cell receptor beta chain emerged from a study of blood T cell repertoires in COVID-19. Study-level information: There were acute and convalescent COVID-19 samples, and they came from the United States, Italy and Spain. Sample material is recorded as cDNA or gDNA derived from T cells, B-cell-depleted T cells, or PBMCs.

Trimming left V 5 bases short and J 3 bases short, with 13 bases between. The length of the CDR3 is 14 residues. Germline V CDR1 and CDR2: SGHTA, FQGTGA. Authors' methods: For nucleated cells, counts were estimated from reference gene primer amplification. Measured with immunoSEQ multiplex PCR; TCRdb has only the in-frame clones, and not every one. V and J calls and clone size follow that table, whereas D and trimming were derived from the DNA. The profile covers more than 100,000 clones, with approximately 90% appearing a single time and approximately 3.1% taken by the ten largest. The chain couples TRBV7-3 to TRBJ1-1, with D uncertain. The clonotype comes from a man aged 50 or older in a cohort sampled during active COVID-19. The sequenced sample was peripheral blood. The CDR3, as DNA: TGTGCCAGCAGCCGCGATCCTCGGGACACTGAAGCTTTCTTT. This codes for CASSRDPRDTEAFF.